The 2 T cell receptor beta chains below all came from one sample that was sequenced in a study of cytomegalovirus exposure and HLA in healthy donors. The PCR ran on 60 Vbeta and 13 Jbeta primers. Profiling relied on immunoSEQ multiplex PCR, and the TCRdb table lists in-frame clones only, not all of them. This sample has roughly 110,000 clones, with 70% to 85% found just once. The sample consisted of PBMCs. These receptors came from a woman aged 18-35 years in good health and CMV-seronegative.

The chain is built from TRBV19 and TRBJ1-4; TRBD1 agrees at 8 bases. This CDR3 comprises 12 residues. V lost 5 bases, J lost 12 bases, and 5 bases stayed unmatched. Germline lookup yields CDR1 LNHDA and CDR2 SQIVND (reference sequence). CDR3 in amino acids: CASSPSTGELFF. The CDR3 nucleotides are TGTGCCAGTAGTCCTTCGACAGGGGAACTGTTTTTT.

V gene TRBV30 combines with J gene TRBJ2-5, with D possibly matching TRBD1 (5 bases). Trimming shortened V by 0 bases and J by 3 bases, and 14 bases separated the two germline ends. The germline V gene encodes CDR1 GTSNPN and CDR2 SVGIG (reference sequence). The CDR3 length is 15 residues. CDR3 residues: CAWSVGARQKETQYF. The CDR3 coding sequence is TGTGCCTGGAGTGTAGGAGCCAGACAGAAAGAGACCCAGTACTTC.